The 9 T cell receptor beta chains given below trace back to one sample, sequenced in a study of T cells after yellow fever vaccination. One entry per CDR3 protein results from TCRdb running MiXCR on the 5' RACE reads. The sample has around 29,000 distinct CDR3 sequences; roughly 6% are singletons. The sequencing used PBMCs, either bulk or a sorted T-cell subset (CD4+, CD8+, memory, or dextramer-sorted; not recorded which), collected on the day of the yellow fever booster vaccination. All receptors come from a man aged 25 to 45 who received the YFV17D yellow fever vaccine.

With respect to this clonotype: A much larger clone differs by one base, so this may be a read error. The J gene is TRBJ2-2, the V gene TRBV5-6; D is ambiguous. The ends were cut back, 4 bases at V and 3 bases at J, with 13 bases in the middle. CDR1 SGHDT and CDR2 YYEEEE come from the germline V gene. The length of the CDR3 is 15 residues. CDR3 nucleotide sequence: TGTGCCAGCAGCCGGTCTAACGGAGACACCGGGGAGCTGTTTTTT. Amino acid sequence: CASSRSNGDTGELFF.

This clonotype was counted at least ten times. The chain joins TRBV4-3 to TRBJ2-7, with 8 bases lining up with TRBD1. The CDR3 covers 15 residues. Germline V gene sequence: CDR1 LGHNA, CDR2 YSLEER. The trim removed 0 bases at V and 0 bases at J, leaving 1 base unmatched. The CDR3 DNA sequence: TGCGCCAGCAGCCAAGAGCAGGGGGCCTCCTACGAGCAGTACTTC. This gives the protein CASSQEQGASYEQYF.

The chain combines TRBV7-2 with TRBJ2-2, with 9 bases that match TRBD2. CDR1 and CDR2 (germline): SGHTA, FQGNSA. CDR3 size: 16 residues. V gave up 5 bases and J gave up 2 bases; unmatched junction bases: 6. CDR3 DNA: TGTGCCAGCAGCGTCAGACTAGCGGTTAACACCGGGGAGCTGTTTTTT. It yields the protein CASSVRLAVNTGELFF.

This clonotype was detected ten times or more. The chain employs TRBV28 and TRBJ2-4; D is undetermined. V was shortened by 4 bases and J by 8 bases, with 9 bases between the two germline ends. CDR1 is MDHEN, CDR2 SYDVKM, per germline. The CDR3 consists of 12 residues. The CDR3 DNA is TGTGCCAGCAGTTCATCTGGGGACATTCAGTACTTC. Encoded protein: CASSSSGDIQYF.

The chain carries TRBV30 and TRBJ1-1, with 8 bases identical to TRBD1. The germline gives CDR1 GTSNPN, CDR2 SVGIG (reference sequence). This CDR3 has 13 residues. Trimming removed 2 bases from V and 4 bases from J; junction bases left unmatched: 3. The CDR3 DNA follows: TGTGCCTGGAGTAGGCAGGGGGCCACTGAAGCTTTCTTT. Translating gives CAWSRQGATEAFF.

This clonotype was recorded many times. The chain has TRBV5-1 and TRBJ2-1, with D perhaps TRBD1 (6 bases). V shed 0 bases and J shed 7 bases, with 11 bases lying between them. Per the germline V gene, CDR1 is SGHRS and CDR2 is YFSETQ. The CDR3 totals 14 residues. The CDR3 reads CASSLEGEENEQFF. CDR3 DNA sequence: TGCGCCAGCAGCTTGGAGGGGGAAGAGAATGAGCAGTTCTTC. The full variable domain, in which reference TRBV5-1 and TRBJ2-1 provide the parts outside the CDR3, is KAGVTQTPRYLIKTRGQQVTLSCSPISGHRSVSWYQQTPGQGLQFLFEYFSETQRNKGNFPGRFSGRQFSNSRSEMNVSTLELGDSALYLCASSLEGEENEQFFGPGTRLTVL.

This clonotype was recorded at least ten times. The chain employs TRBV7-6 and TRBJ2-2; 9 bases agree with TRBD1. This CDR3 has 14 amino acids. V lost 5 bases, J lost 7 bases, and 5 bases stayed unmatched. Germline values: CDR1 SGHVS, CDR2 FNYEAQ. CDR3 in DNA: TGTGCCAGCAGCCCAACAGGGGGCATCGGGGAGCTGTTTTTT. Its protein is CASSPTGGIGELFF. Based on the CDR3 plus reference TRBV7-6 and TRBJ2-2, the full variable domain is GAGVSQSPRYKVTKRGQDVALRCDPISGHVSLYWYRQALGQGPEFLTYFNYEAQQDKSGLPNDRFSAERPEGSISTLTIQRTEQRDSAMYRCASSPTGGIGELFFGEGSRLTVL.

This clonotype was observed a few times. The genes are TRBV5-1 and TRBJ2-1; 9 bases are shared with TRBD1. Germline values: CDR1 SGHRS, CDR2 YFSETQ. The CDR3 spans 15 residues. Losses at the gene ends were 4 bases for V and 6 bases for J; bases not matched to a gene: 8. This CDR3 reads CASSPPGQGRNEQFF. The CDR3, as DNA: TGCGCCAGCAGCCCGCCGGGACAGGGACGCAATGAGCAGTTCTTC. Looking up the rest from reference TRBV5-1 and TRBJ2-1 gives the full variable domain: KAGVTQTPRYLIKTRGQQVTLSCSPISGHRSVSWYQQTPGQGLQFLFEYFSETQRNKGNFPGRFSGRQFSNSRSEMNVSTLELGDSALYLCASSPPGQGRNEQFFGPGTRLTVL.

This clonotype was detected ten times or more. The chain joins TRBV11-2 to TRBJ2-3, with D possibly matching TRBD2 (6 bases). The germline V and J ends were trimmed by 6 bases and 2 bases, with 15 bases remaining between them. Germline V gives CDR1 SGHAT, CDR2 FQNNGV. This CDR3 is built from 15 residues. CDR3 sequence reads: CASSIIGRTTDTQYF. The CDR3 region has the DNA TGTGCCAGCAGTATAATAGGGAGGACCACAGATACGCAGTATTTT.